A selection of T cell receptor beta chains follows, all from one sample in a study of blood T cell repertoires in COVID-19. The repertoire was sequenced with immunoSEQ multiplex PCR; TCRdb's copy has only in-frame clones and lacks some. The data show about 180,000 clones, 75% to 90% seen once. The sample taken for sequencing was peripheral blood. All receptors come from a middle-aged woman with COVID-19, enrolled during active disease. CDR3s include the opening cysteine and the closing phenylalanine or tryptophan. The order of the fields is D gene, clone size, CDR3 length, J gene, V gene, CDR3 protein, CDR3 DNA. D genes are given only for firm matches. Only part of the rows carry a size: once, few, many, or a class if the clone is expanded.

. | . | 16 | TRBJ2-3 | TRBV6-2/TRBV6-3 | CASSYRRDFQGDTQYF | TGTGCCAGCAGTTACCGTAGGGACTTTCAGGGAGATACGCAGTATTTT
TRBD2 | . | 16 | TRBJ2-1 | TRBV5-1 | CASSLAPGLAGDEQFF | TGCGCCAGCAGCTTGGCCCCGGGACTAGCGGGAGATGAGCAGTTCTTC
. | . | 12 | TRBJ1-4 | TRBV7-9 | CASSRGREKLFF | TGTGCCAGCAGCCGCGGTCGTGAAAAACTGTTTTTT
TRBD2 | . | 16 | TRBJ2-1 | TRBV7-8 | CASTKTGLAGGNEQFF | TGTGCCAGCACCAAGACGGGACTAGCGGGGGGAAATGAGCAGTTCTTC
. | once | 16 | TRBJ2-1 | TRBV4-2 | CASSQAAGGSYNEQFF | TGTGCCAGCAGCCAAGCAGCGGGTGGTTCCTACAATGAGCAGTTCTTC
. | . | 14 | TRBJ2-2 | TRBV28 | CAILGLLNTGELFF | TGTGCCATCCTCGGACTTTTGAACACCGGGGAGCTGTTTTTT
TRBD1 | . | 13 | TRBJ1-1 | TRBV5-1 | CASRDRSVTEAFF | TGCGCCAGCAGGGACAGGTCGGTCACTGAAGCTTTCTTT
TRBD1 | . | 14 | TRBJ1-2 | TRBV12-5 | CASGPDRADYGYTF | TGTGCTAGTGGCCCAGACAGGGCCGACTATGGCTACACCTTC
. | few | 12 | TRBJ1-1 | TRBV6-5 | CASSIRRGEAFF | TGTGCCAGCTCGATTCGGAGGGGTGAAGCTTTCTTT
TRBD2 | . | 15 | TRBJ2-1 | TRBV7-3 | CASSFAASGTDEQFF | TGTGCCAGCAGCTTTGCGGCTAGCGGGACCGATGAGCAGTTCTTC
. | . | 16 | TRBJ1-1 | TRBV9 | CASSVATRRGGTEAFF | TGTGCCAGCAGCGTAGCTACGAGGAGGGGAGGCACTGAAGCTTTCTTT
TRBD1 | . | 13 | TRBJ1-1 | TRBV6-5 | CASSEDRVTEAFF | TGTGCCAGCAGCGAGGACAGGGTCACTGAAGCTTTCTTT
. | . | 14 | TRBJ1-2 | TRBV9 | CASDNAGVRYGYTF | TGTGCCAGCGACAATGCGGGGGTGAGGTATGGCTACACCTTC
. | . | 15 | TRBJ2-4 | TRBV19 | CASSTRQAAKNIQYF | TGTGCCAGTAGTACCCGCCAAGCCGCCAAAAACATTCAGTACTTC
TRBD2 | . | 15 | TRBJ2-1 | TRBV27 | CASSNIAGGYNEQFF | TGTGCCAGCAGTAATATAGCGGGAGGCTACAATGAGCAGTTCTTC
. | . | 13 | TRBJ1-2 | TRBV12-5 | CASGLDSVGPWFF | TGTGCTAGTGGTTTGGATTCGGTGGGCCCTTGGTTCTTC
. | . | 13 | TRBJ1-5 | TRBV3-1/TRBV3-2 | CASRGADNQPQHF | TGTGCCAGCAGGGGGGCTGACAATCAGCCCCAGCATTTT
TRBD1 | once | 16 | TRBJ2-2 | TRBV2 | CASMAVQGANTGELFF | TGTGCCAGCATGGCGGTCCAGGGGGCGAACACCGGGGAGCTGTTTTTT
. | few | 12 | TRBJ1-6 | TRBV27 | CASSNLNSPLHF | TGTGCCAGCAGTAACTTGAACTCACCCCTCCACTTT
TRBD1 | few | 16 | TRBJ1-1 | TRBV5-1 | CASRDVPGQANTEAFF | TGCGCCAGCAGGGACGTACCGGGACAGGCGAACACTGAAGCTTTCTTT
. | . | 12 | TRBJ1-5 | TRBV29-1 | CSVGTRTGPQHF | TGCAGCGTCGGGACACGGACTGGGCCCCAGCATTTT
. | . | 17 | TRBJ1-6 | TRBV19 | CASVDRLQPIYNSPLHF | TGTGCCAGTGTTGACAGGCTTCAACCAATATATAATTCACCCCTCCACTTT
. | . | 13 | TRBJ2-2 | TRBV24-1 | CATSDSSAGELFF | TGTGCCACCAGTGATTCGAGTGCCGGGGAGCTGTTTTTT
TRBD2 | once | 17 | TRBJ2-1 | TRBV6-1 | CASSAPASGGSYNEQFF | TGTGCCAGCAGTGCGCCCGCTAGCGGGGGGTCCTACAATGAGCAGTTCTTC
. | many | 13 | TRBJ2-7 | TRBV2 | CASLGVSSYEQYF | TGTGCCAGCCTCGGGGTCAGCTCCTACGAGCAGTACTTC
TRBD2 | . | 16 | TRBJ2-5 | TRBV10-1 | CASSEALAGAQETQYF | TGCGCCAGCAGTGAGGCCCTAGCGGGGGCCCAAGAGACCCAGTACTTC
. | . | 13 | TRBJ2-3 | TRBV12-3/TRBV12-4 | CASSTYGTDTQYF | TGTGCCAGCAGTACATATGGCACAGATACGCAGTATTTT
. | . | 17 | TRBJ1-3 | TRBV3-1/TRBV3-2 | CASSSRVPFHARNTIYF | TGTGCCAGCAGCTCGAGAGTTCCATTTCACGCACGAAACACCATATATTTT
. | . | 16 | TRBJ1-2 | TRBV4-2 | CASSQYPDGGGDGYTF | TGTGCCAGCAGCCAATATCCCGACGGGGGAGGGGATGGCTACACCTTC
. | . | 12 | TRBJ2-1 | TRBV28 | CASTGTHNEQFF | TGTGCCAGTACTGGGACTCACAATGAGCAGTTCTTC
TRBD2 | . | 17 | TRBJ2-7 | TRBV20-1 | CSASGILGGGRVREQYF | TGCAGTGCTAGTGGGATTTTGGGCGGGGGGCGGGTAAGGGAGCAGTACTTC
TRBD2 | . | 16 | TRBJ2-1 | TRBV5-1 | CASSPRTSGSPAEQFF | TGCGCCAGCAGCCCTCGGACTAGCGGGAGCCCGGCTGAGCAGTTCTTC
. | once | 15 | TRBJ2-5 | TRBV7-3 | CASSTAGLGQETQYF | TGTGCCAGCAGCACCGCGGGGCTAGGTCAAGAGACCCAGTACTTC
. | . | 14 | TRBJ1-1 | TRBV10-3 | CAIARELIGTEAFF | TGTGCCATAGCCAGGGAACTCATAGGGACTGAAGCTTTCTTT
. | once | 14 | TRBJ1-1 | TRBV28 | CASSPDSMNTEAFF | TGTGCCAGCAGTCCGGACAGTATGAACACTGAAGCTTTCTTT
TRBD1 | many | 15 | TRBJ2-7 | TRBV7-3 | CASSLGTGEAYEQYF | TGTGCCAGCAGCTTAGGGACAGGGGAAGCCTACGAGCAGTACTTC
TRBD1 | . | 14 | TRBJ1-1 | TRBV2 | CASRGLRGLSEAFF | TGTGCCAGCAGGGGGTTGAGGGGGCTCTCTGAAGCTTTCTTT
TRBD1 | . | 18 | TRBJ2-1 | TRBV19 | CASSTDRGRSAGKNEQFF | TGTGCCAGTAGCACTGACAGGGGGCGTAGCGCCGGAAAAAATGAGCAGTTCTTC
TRBD1 | . | 15 | TRBJ1-5 | TRBV18 | CASSSPQGYNQPQHF | TGTGCCAGCTCATCCCCACAGGGGTACAATCAGCCCCAGCATTTT
TRBD1 | . | 14 | TRBJ2-5 | TRBV7-8 | CASSSDRESETQYF | TGTGCCAGCAGCTCCGACAGGGAATCAGAGACCCAGTACTTC
TRBD2 | few | 16 | TRBJ2-7 | TRBV5-8 | CASSLVTSGYSIEQYF | TGTGCCAGCAGCTTGGTTACTAGCGGGTATTCGATCGAGCAGTACTTC
. | . | 17 | TRBJ2-1 | TRBV4-1 | CASSEGVIRSSYNEQFF | TGCGCCAGCAGCGAAGGAGTAATTCGGAGCTCCTACAATGAGCAGTTCTTC
. | . | 18 | TRBJ1-6 | TRBV12-2 | CASRLEQGPSSYNSPLHF | TGTGCAAGTCGCTTAGAACAGGGTCCGAGCTCCTATAATTCACCCCTCCACTTT
TRBD2 | . | 12 | TRBJ2-1 | TRBV12-3/TRBV12-4 | CASSVEAGTCFF | TGTGCCAGCAGTGTCGAAGCGGGGACTTGTTTCTTC
TRBD2 | . | 15 | TRBJ2-1 | TRBV7-9 | CASTTGTSIYNEQFF | TGTGCCAGCACCACCGGGACTAGCATTTACAATGAGCAGTTCTTC
TRBD1 | . | 14 | TRBJ2-7 | TRBV9 | CASSPRDRGYEQYF | TGTGCCAGCAGCCCTCGGGACAGGGGGTACGAGCAGTACTTC